One sample yielded the 31 T cell receptor beta chains listed below, sequenced in a study of blood T cell repertoires in COVID-19. Assay: immunoSEQ multiplex PCR; the TCRdb copy retains only in-frame clones and omits some. The table records under 200,000 clones, about 85% of them present only once. Sample: peripheral blood. These receptors were obtained from a woman between 55 and 75 years old with COVID-19, enrolled during active disease.

The chain links TRBV10-2 to TRBJ2-2, with D unclear. Between the trimmed V and J ends, which lost 6 bases and 4 bases, there was a span of 9 bases. From germline, CDR1 is WSHSY and CDR2 SAAADI. This CDR3 has 13 residues. Here the CDR3 reads CASRPSRTGELFF. The DNA of the CDR3 is TGCGCCAGCAGGCCTAGTCGCACCGGGGAGCTGTTTTTT.

V is TRBV27 and J is TRBJ1-1; possibly TRBD1 for D (5 bases). The length of the CDR3 is 13 residues. Germline values: CDR1 MNHEY, CDR2 SMNVEV (reference sequence). V lost 2 bases to trimming and J lost 11 bases, with 15 bases between them. The CDR3 is CASSLRGQTGAFF. In DNA, the CDR3 is TGTGCCAGCAGTTTAAGGGGTCAGACCGGGGCTTTCTTT.

This clone was detected once. The chain links TRBV5-1 to TRBJ2-3, with a possible D match to TRBD1 (5 bases). CDR1 and CDR2 from the germline V gene are SGHRS and YFSETQ. With 0 bases removed from V and 1 base from J, the gap between germline ends came to 9 bases. CDR3 length: 15 residues. The CDR3 nucleotides read TGCGCCAGCAGCTTGGGCAGGGCGGGCACAGATACGCAGTATTTT. This codes for CASSLGRAGTDTQYF.

The gene calls are TRBV6-2 or TRBV6-3 and TRBJ1-2; no clear D gene. The V gene's germline CDR1 is MNHEY and CDR2 SVGEGT. The V end was cut by 2 bases, the J end by 6 bases, with 13 bases between. This CDR3 spans 14 amino acids. As DNA, the CDR3 is TGTGCCAGCAGTTACCCCCGCCGGGAAGATGGCTACACCTTC. Amino acids: CASSYPRREDGYTF.

The CDR3 nucleotides read TGTGCCAGCAGCCAATCGGCAGGGTGGGAACAGCCCCAGCATTTT. Translated, it gives CASSQSAGWEQPQHF. This chain uses TRBV16 with TRBJ1-5, with a tentative D call TRBD1 (5 bases). CDR3 length: 15 amino acids. Per the germline V gene, CDR1 is KGHSY and CDR2 is FQNENV. V dropped 0 bases and J dropped 7 bases, with 13 bases sitting between them.

The chain links TRBV5-1 to TRBJ1-5; D is undetermined. CDR1 and CDR2 from the germline V gene are SGHRS and YFSETQ. The CDR3 covers 14 residues. Trimming took 3 bases from V and 0 from J, leaving 7 bases between them. DNA for the CDR3: TGCGCCAGCAGCTCAGGCTATAGCAATCAGCCCCAGCATTTT. Encoded protein: CASSSGYSNQPQHF.

The chain couples TRBV9 to TRBJ2-2; perhaps TRBD2 as D (5 bases). Germline-derived CDR1 and CDR2 are SGDLS and YYNGEE. The CDR3 is 15 amino acids. V was shortened by 0 bases and J by 5 bases, with 11 bases between the two germline ends. CDR3 residues: CASSVEDGVTGELFF. The CDR3 DNA follows: TGTGCCAGCAGCGTAGAAGACGGGGTTACCGGGGAGCTGTTTTTT.

The chain links TRBV7-2 to TRBJ1-6; D might be TRBD1 (6 bases). Per the germline V gene, CDR1 is SGHTA and CDR2 is FQGNSA. Between the trimmed V and J ends, which lost 2 bases and 9 bases, there was a span of 14 bases. There are 15 residues in the CDR3. This chain's CDR3 is CASSLIGQLVSPLHF. CDR3 DNA sequence: TGTGCCAGCAGCTTAATCGGACAGCTGGTTTCACCCCTCCACTTT.

The J gene is TRBJ2-4, the V gene TRBV6-4; TRBD2 agrees at 10 bases. V lost 2 bases to trimming and J lost 3 bases; unmatched junction nucleotides: 4. CDR1 and CDR2 (germline): MRHNA, SNTAGT. The CDR3 contains 16 residues. The CDR3 region is CASSDLLAGVKNIQYF. Written as DNA, the CDR3 is TGTGCCAGCAGTGACCTTCTAGCGGGAGTCAAAAACATTCAGTACTTC.

A word on this clone: The identical CDR3 is also encoded by other nucleotide sequences in the sample. The genes are TRBV6-5 and TRBJ2-3; no reliable D call. Trimming pared 0 bases from V and 0 bases from J, leaving 4 bases between. The CDR3 length is 14 residues. In germline, CDR1 is MNHEY, CDR2 SVGAGI. In DNA, the CDR3 is TGTGCCAGCAGTTACTCGGGCAGCACAGATACGCAGTATTTT. It codes for CASSYSGSTDTQYF.

This rearrangement joins TRBV7-3 to TRBJ1-1, with 7 bases matching TRBD1. There are 13 residues in the CDR3. The ends lost 0 bases at V and 10 bases at J; junction bases unmatched: 5. In germline, CDR1 is SGHTA, CDR2 FQGTGA. The CDR3 protein is CASSLTGAGGAFF. The CDR3 region has the DNA TGTGCCAGCAGCTTAACTGGGGCAGGGGGAGCTTTCTTT.

V usage is TRBV18 and J usage is TRBJ1-4; no clear D. The V end was cut by 3 bases, the J end by 0 bases, with 5 bases between. The length of the CDR3 is 14 residues. The germline V gene encodes CDR1 KGHSH and CDR2 LQKENI. Here the CDR3 reads CASSPQSTNEKLFF. CDR3 coding DNA: TGTGCCAGCTCACCCCAGTCAACTAATGAAAAACTGTTTTTT.

The V call is TRBV18, the J call TRBJ2-1; TRBD1 matches at 9 bases. The CDR3 totals 16 residues. Trimming took 4 bases from V and 4 from J; bases not matched to a gene: 8. Per the germline V gene, CDR1 is KGHSH and CDR2 is LQKENI. For the CDR3, the DNA is TGTGCCAGCTCACGGACTTCCGGGACAGGGTACAATGAGCAGTTCTTC. Translating gives CASSRTSGTGYNEQFF.

The count of this clone is one. This rearrangement joins TRBV12-3 or TRBV12-4 to TRBJ1-6; 9 bases agree with TRBD1. The CDR3 consists of 13 residues. Trimming at V came to 8 bases and at J to 10 bases, leaving 6 bases not matched to a gene. The CDR3 sequence: CASGDREGSPLHF. In DNA form, the CDR3 reads TGTGCCAGCGGGGACAGGGAAGGGTCACCCCTCCACTTT.

The V gene is TRBV11-2, the J gene TRBJ2-1; the match to TRBD2 covers 11 bases. V shed 0 bases, J shed 6 bases, and the junction held 7 bases outside the gene matches. Germline V CDR1 and CDR2: SGHAT, FQNNGV. This CDR3 has 17 residues. CDR3 residues: CASSLEGLAGGPNEQFF. For the CDR3, the DNA is TGTGCCAGCAGCTTAGAGGGGTTAGCGGGGGGGCCCAATGAGCAGTTCTTC. Based on the CDR3 plus reference TRBV11-2 and TRBJ2-1, the full variable domain is EAGVAQSPRYKIIEKRQSVAFWCNPISGHATLYWYQQILGQGPKLLIQFQNNGVVDDSQLPKDRFSAERLKGVDSTLKIQPAKLEDSAVYLCASSLEGLAGGPNEQFFGPGTRLTVL.

The V and J genes are TRBV3-1 (or the pseudogene TRBV3-2) and TRBJ1-1; the match to TRBD1 covers 7 bases. J gave up 4 bases and V 4 bases, and 6 bases lay outside the gene matches. The CDR3 runs 14 residues. CDR1 and CDR2 (germline): LGHDT, YNNKEL (reference sequence). The CDR3 nucleotides read TGTGCCAGCAGCCCGCTAGGGACAGCCACTGAAGCTTTCTTT. Residues: CASSPLGTATEAFF.

This clone was recorded a few times. This rearrangement joins TRBV5-6 to TRBJ1-4, with D possibly matching TRBD1 (5 bases). This CDR3 has 15 residues. V lost 2 bases, J lost 5 bases, and 13 bases lay in between. Per germline, CDR1 SGHDT and CDR2 YYEEEE. CDR3 nucleotide sequence: TGTGCCAGCAGCTTTAGAACAGGACCGAATGAAAAACTGTTTTTT. It translates to CASSFRTGPNEKLFF.

This rearrangement joins TRBV4-2 to TRBJ2-1; 11 positions agree with TRBD2. Germline lookup yields CDR1 LGHNA and CDR2 YNFKEQ. The CDR3 length is 15 residues. Trimming removed 3 bases from V and 6 bases from J; junction bases left unmatched: 4. For the CDR3, the DNA is TGTGCCAGCAGCCAGGGAGGGACTAGCGGCAATGAGCAGTTCTTC. Translated: CASSQGGTSGNEQFF.

The genes are TRBV25-1 and TRBJ2-3, with D unclear. The CDR3 sequence is 15 residues long. The germline V gene encodes CDR1 MGHDK and CDR2 SYGVNS. The ends were cut back, 3 bases at V and 1 base at J, with 11 bases in the middle. The CDR3 DNA sequence: TGTGCCAGCAGTGACTTTCGCGGTGGCACAGATACGCAGTATTTT. Protein product: CASSDFRGGTDTQYF.

The V call is TRBV6-5, the J call TRBJ1-2; tentatively, D is TRBD1 (5 bases). The CDR3 loop spans 13 amino acids. The V gene lost 1 base and the J gene lost 4 bases, with 7 bases spanning the gap. Germline V gene sequence: CDR1 MNHEY, CDR2 SVGAGI. CDR3 residues: CASSYLDSYGYTF. CDR3 DNA: TGTGCCAGCAGTTACTTAGACAGCTATGGCTACACCTTC.

This clone was picked up a small number of times. This rearrangement joins TRBV18 to TRBJ2-1, with a possible D match to TRBD2 (10 bases). Trimming left V 3 bases short and J 6 bases short, with 30 bases between. The CDR3 runs 20 residues. Germline CDR1 reads KGHSH; CDR2 reads LQKENI. The CDR3 here is CASSPRTGARTSGPLNEQFF. The CDR3 coding sequence is TGTGCCAGCTCACCCCGGACAGGGGCTAGGACTAGCGGACCTCTCAATGAGCAGTTCTTC.

This chain joins TRBV19 and TRBJ2-1; D is possibly TRBD2 (5 bases). The CDR3 sequence is 15 residues long. Germline CDR1 and CDR2: LNHDA and SQIVND (reference sequence). Trimming stripped 1 base from V and 9 bases from J, with 16 bases between. CDR3 loop: CASSIVSGPEGEQFF. DNA for the CDR3: TGTGCCAGTAGTATAGTCTCCGGCCCCGAGGGTGAGCAGTTCTTC.

The rearrangement uses TRBV6-5 and TRBJ1-1; D remains unclear. Germline CDR1 is MNHEY and CDR2 is SVGAGI. V was trimmed by 6 bases and J by 6 bases, leaving 11 bases between them. CDR3 length: 12 residues. CDR3: CASRPLTSEAFF. The CDR3 DNA is TGTGCCAGCAGGCCTCTGACTTCTGAAGCTTTCTTT.

This chain uses TRBV9 with TRBJ2-1, with TRBD2 matching over 9 bases. The CDR3 totals 16 residues. V lost 3 bases to trimming and J lost 5 bases; unmatched junction nucleotides: 9. The germline V gene has CDR1 SGDLS and CDR2 YYNGEE. The CDR3 region is CASSGSLAGTHNEQFF. The CDR3 DNA reads as TGTGCCAGCAGCGGGAGCCTAGCGGGAACCCACAATGAGCAGTTCTTC.

This clone was seen just once. CDR3 sequence: CASSPRVTGGASGNTIYF. The CDR3 DNA reads TGTGCCAGCAGTCCCCGTGTAACGGGGGGCGCATCTGGAAACACCATATATTTT. V gene TRBV7-6 combines with J gene TRBJ1-3, with a possible D match to TRBD1 (6 bases). The CDR3 loop spans 18 amino acids. CDR1 SGHVS and CDR2 FNYEAQ come from the germline V gene. Trimming took off 6 bases at V and 1 base at J, with 22 bases between the two ends.

This chain links TRBV6-1 with TRBJ2-7, with a tentative D call TRBD1 (5 bases). Trimming shortened V by 5 bases and J by 3 bases, and 8 bases separated the two germline ends. The germline CDR1 and CDR2 sequences are MNHNS and SASEGT. The CDR3 has 12 residues. The CDR3 sequence: CASSFTGYEQYF. In DNA form, the CDR3 reads TGTGCCAGCAGTTTTACAGGCTACGAGCAGTACTTC.

Worth noting for this clone: The sample has other DNA sequences that encode this CDR3 too. The V and J genes are TRBV5-1 and TRBJ1-2, with D hard to call. This CDR3 has 14 amino acids. Trimming shortened V by 0 bases and J by 2 bases, and 8 bases separated the two germline ends. CDR1 and CDR2 from the germline V gene are SGHRS and YFSETQ. CDR3 in amino acids: CASSLGSGNYGYTF. The CDR3 region has the DNA TGCGCCAGCAGCTTGGGATCGGGGAACTATGGCTACACCTTC.

This clone was counted only a few times. This chain joins TRBV12-3 or TRBV12-4 and TRBJ1-2; D gene ambiguous. V gave up 6 bases and J gave up 4 bases, with 9 bases separating them. CDR3 length equals 12 residues. The CDR3 bases are TGTGCCAGCAGCATGCGTCTCTATGGCTACACCTTC. This gives the protein CASSMRLYGYTF.

V usage is TRBV6-1 and J usage is TRBJ2-1; tentative D call: TRBD2 (6 bases). The CDR3 consists of 15 residues. Germline lookup yields CDR1 MNHNS and CDR2 SASEGT. V dropped 3 bases and J dropped 9 bases, with 18 bases sitting between them. The CDR3 region is CASSDRDSPLLEQFF. The CDR3 bases are TGTGCCAGCAGTGATAGGGACTCCCCGCTTCTTGAGCAGTTCTTC.

This clone was picked up a small number of times. The chain recombines TRBV5-1 with TRBJ2-3; D uncertain. Germline CDR1 reads SGHRS; CDR2 reads YFSETQ. This CDR3 contains 13 residues. V was cut by 4 bases and J by 4 bases, with 10 bases left in between. CDR3 sequence (DNA): TGCGCCAGCAGCGCACAGCTGCCAGATACGCAGTATTTT. It is translated as CASSAQLPDTQYF.

This clone was seen a few times. This sequence joins TRBV30 and TRBJ1-1; D possibly corresponds to TRBD1 (6 bases). The CDR3 runs to 14 residues. V was cut by 1 base and J by 1 base, with 10 bases left in between. The V gene's germline CDR1 is GTSNPN and CDR2 SVGIG (reference sequence). The CDR3 DNA is TGTGCCTGGAGTGGGGGGCTGGGGAACACTGAAGCTTTCTTT. Its protein is CAWSGGLGNTEAFF.